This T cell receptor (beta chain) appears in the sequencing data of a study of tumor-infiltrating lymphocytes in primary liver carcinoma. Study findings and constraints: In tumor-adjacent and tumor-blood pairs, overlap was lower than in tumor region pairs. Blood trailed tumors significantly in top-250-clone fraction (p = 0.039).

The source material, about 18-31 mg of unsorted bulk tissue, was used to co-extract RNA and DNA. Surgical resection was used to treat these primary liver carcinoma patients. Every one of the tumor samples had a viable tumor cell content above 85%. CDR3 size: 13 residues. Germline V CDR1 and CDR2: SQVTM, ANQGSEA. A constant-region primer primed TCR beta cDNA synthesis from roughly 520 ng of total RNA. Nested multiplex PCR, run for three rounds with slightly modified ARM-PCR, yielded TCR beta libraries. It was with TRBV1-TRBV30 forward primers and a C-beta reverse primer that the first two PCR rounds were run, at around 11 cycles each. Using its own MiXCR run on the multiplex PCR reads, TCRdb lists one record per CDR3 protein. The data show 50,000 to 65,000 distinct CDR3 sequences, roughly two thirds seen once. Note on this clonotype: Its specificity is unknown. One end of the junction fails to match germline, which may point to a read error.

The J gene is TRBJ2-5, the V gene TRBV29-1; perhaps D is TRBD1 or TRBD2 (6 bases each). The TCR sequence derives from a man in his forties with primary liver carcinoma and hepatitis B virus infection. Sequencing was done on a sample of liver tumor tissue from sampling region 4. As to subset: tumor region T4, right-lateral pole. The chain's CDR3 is CSVESTGRQSQYF. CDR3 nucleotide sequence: TGCAGTGTTGAATCAACAGGGAGGCAGTCCCAGTACTTC.